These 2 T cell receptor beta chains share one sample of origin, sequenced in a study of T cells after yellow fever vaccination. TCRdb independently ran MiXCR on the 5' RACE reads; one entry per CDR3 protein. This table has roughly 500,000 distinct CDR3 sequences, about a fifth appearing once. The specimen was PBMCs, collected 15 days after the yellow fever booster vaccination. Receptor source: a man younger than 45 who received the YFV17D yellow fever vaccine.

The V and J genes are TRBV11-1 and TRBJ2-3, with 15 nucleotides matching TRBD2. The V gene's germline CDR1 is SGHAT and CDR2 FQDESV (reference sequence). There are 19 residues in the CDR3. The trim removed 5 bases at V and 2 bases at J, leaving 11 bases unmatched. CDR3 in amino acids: CASSKGTSGRRANTDTQYF. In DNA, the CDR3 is TGTGCCAGCAGCAAAGGGACTAGCGGGAGGCGGGCAAACACAGATACGCAGTATTTT.

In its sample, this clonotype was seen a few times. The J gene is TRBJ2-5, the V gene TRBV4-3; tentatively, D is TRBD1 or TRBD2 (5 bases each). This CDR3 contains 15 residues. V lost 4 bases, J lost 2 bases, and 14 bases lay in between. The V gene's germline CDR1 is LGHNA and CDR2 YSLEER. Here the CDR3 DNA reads TGCGCCAGCAGCCCCCGGGGCAACAAACAAGAGACCCAGTACTTC. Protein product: CASSPRGNKQETQYF.